The clone carrying this TCR beta chain was counted only a few times. Antigen unknown. Prepared libraries of TCR beta cDNA carried unique molecular identifiers. TCRdb used MiXCR to reprocess the PCR reads, holding one entry per CDR3 protein. The table shows under 900,000 distinct CDR3 sequences, with roughly 58% occurring only once. CDR1 is WNHNN, CDR2 SYGVQD, per germline (reference sequence). There are 13 residues in the CDR3. These data are taken from a study of post-analysis software for immune sequencing data. Study at large: There were relapsing-remitting, secondary progressive and progressive-relapsing multiple sclerosis among the disease courses included. Overall study results and limits: Patients showed TRBV5-6, TRBV5-1 and TRBV20-1 among five TRBV segments more frequent than in controls. Strong co-clustering by F measure was seen for same-batch samples. Relative to controls, patients with multiple sclerosis showed significantly lower normalized Chao1 diversity.

What was sequenced was blood. The V call is TRBV10-1, the J call TRBJ2-7; D may be TRBD1 (5 bases). The J call may be in error: the DNA end matches TRBJ2-5 better. The clonotype was recovered from a girl between 5 and 17 years old with multiple sclerosis. CDR3 DNA: TGCGCCAGCAGTGAAGACAGTCGTTCGACCCAGTACTTC. Encoded protein: CASSEDSRSTQYF.